A single sample gave rise to the 15 T cell receptor beta chains below, sequenced in a study of early stage breast cancer tumors. Measured with immunoSEQ multiplex PCR; TCRdb has only the in-frame clones, and not every one. The sample shows 40,000 to 60,000 clones, approximately 83% of them seen only once. Sequenced: blood. These TCRs come from a person aged 45-60 years with breast cancer.

CDR3 coding DNA: TGCAGCGTGAGGGACTTAACGAGCACAGATACGCAGTATTTT. Translation: CSVRDLTSTDTQYF. The rearrangement joins TRBV29-1 to TRBJ2-3, with a possible D match to TRBD2 (6 bases). V lost 6 bases to trimming and J lost 0 bases, with 13 bases between them. Germline V lookup: CDR1 SQVTM, CDR2 ANQGSEA. The CDR3 totals 14 residues.

The chain employs TRBV5-1 and TRBJ2-1, with D possibly TRBD2 on 5 matching bases. The CDR3 sequence is 17 residues long. In germline, CDR1 is SGHRS, CDR2 YFSETQ. Trimming took 4 bases from V and 4 from J, leaving 21 bases between them. The CDR3 protein is CASSHRENGISYNEQFF. The CDR3 DNA reads as TGCGCCAGCAGCCACCGCGAAAACGGGATTTCATACAATGAGCAGTTCTTC.

This chain joins TRBV13 and TRBJ2-7; 10 bases line up with TRBD1. The CDR3 runs to 15 residues. From germline, CDR1 is PRHDT and CDR2 FYEKMQ (reference sequence). Trimming cost V 1 base and J 2 bases; bases outside gene matches: 2. CDR3 amino acids: CASSLVGTGAYEQYF. The DNA for the CDR3 is TGTGCCAGCAGCTTAGTAGGGACAGGGGCCTACGAGCAGTACTTC.

In nucleotides, the CDR3 is TGTGCCAGCAGACCCGGACAGGATCAGCCCCAGCATTTT. It yields the protein CASRPGQDQPQHF. The J gene is TRBJ1-5, the V gene TRBV5-8; TRBD1 matches 7 bases. With V trimmed by 5 bases and J by 5 bases, 4 bases remained unmatched. This CDR3 is built from 13 residues. Germline CDR1 and CDR2: SGHTS and YDEGEE.

In DNA, the CDR3 is TGTGCCAGCAGCCCCAGGGAGCACTATGGCTACACCTTC. Translation gives CASSPREHYGYTF. The V gene is TRBV7-9, the J gene TRBJ1-2, with D possibly matching TRBD1 (5 bases). From germline, CDR1 is SEHNR and CDR2 FQNEAQ (reference sequence). V was shortened by 5 bases and J by 3 bases, with 10 bases between the two germline ends. The CDR3 has 13 amino acids.

This clone was counted between two and nine times. This rearrangement joins TRBV4-1 to TRBJ2-7; no definite D call. V lost 2 bases to trimming and J lost 3 bases, with 17 bases between them. Per the germline V gene, CDR1 is MGHRA and CDR2 is YSYEKL. The CDR3 has 16 residues. The CDR3, as DNA: TGCGCCAGCAGCCAACATAAGGGTACGCAAGACTACGAGCAGTACTTC. Translated, it gives CASSQHKGTQDYEQYF.

The chain couples TRBV4-1 to TRBJ2-1; 8 bases fit TRBD2. The ends lost 0 bases at V and 0 bases at J; junction bases unmatched: 7. The germline CDR1 and CDR2 sequences are MGHRA and YSYEKL. The CDR3 is 18 amino acids. The CDR3 sequence: CASSQDLSGGISYNEQFF. The CDR3 DNA is TGCGCCAGCAGCCAAGATCTTTCGGGAGGGATCTCCTACAATGAGCAGTTCTTC.

The J gene is TRBJ2-7, the V gene TRBV5-8, with a tentative D call TRBD1 (6 bases). CDR1 is SGHTS, CDR2 YDEGEE, per germline. V was cut by 2 bases and J by 0 bases, with 9 bases left in between. The length of the CDR3 is 14 residues. The CDR3, as DNA: TGTGCCAGCAGCTTAGGGACACACTCCTACGAGCAGTACTTC. It yields the protein CASSLGTHSYEQYF.

J is TRBJ1-3 and V is TRBV30; D is unresolved. V lost 5 bases and J 2 bases, leaving 4 bases between the germline ends. Germline V lookup: CDR1 GTSNPN, CDR2 SVGIG (reference sequence). This CDR3 region has 11 residues. CDR3 nucleotides: TGTGCCTGGGCAGCTGGAAACACCATATATTTT. This sequence encodes CAWAAGNTIYF.

This clone showed up just once. The chain uses TRBV7-8 and TRBJ2-7, with TRBD1 identical over 11 bases. The V gene end was trimmed by 4 bases and the J gene end by 6 bases; junction bases not matched to a gene: 5. The CDR3 loop spans 14 amino acids. Germline CDR1 and CDR2: SGHVS and FQNEAQ. CDR3 residues: CASSWGQGGGEQYF. Written as DNA, the CDR3 is TGTGCCAGCAGCTGGGGACAGGGGGGAGGCGAGCAGTACTTC.

The DNA of the CDR3 is TGTGCCAGCGAGAGTCGGACAGGTCGGGGAAAACTGTTTTTT. As protein: CASESRTGRGKLFF. V is TRBV5-6 and J is TRBJ1-4; 7 bases are shared with TRBD1. The CDR3 runs to 14 residues. V lost 7 bases to trimming and J lost 10 bases; unmatched junction nucleotides: 13. In germline, CDR1 is SGHDT, CDR2 YYEEEE.

The genes are TRBV7-2 and TRBJ1-3; D is undetermined. This CDR3 contains 15 residues. Germline CDR1 SGHTA, CDR2 FQGNSA. Trimming took 2 bases from V and 1 from J, leaving 9 bases between them. The chain's CDR3 is CASSLIFGSGNTIYF. The CDR3 DNA reads TGTGCCAGCAGCTTAATCTTCGGATCTGGAAACACCATATATTTT.

The table lists this clone with a count of one. The rearrangement uses TRBV5-8 and TRBJ2-5, with D tentatively TRBD2 (5 bases). Trimming took off 1 base at V and 4 bases at J, with 14 bases between the two ends. Germline CDR1 SGHTS, CDR2 YDEGEE. This CDR3 has 15 amino acids. CDR3 bases: TGTGCCAGCAGCTTGAACGGGGTTCTCACAGAGACCCAGTACTTC. This sequence encodes CASSLNGVLTETQYF.

This chain links TRBV28 with TRBJ2-7, with 7 bases identical to TRBD1. The CDR3 has 14 residues. Germline assignment: CDR1 MDHEN and CDR2 SYDVKM. V gave up 4 bases and J gave up 5 bases; unmatched junction bases: 8. The CDR3 region has the DNA TGTGCCAGCAGTTCACTGGACAGGTCCCACGAGCAGTACTTC. Its protein is CASSSLDRSHEQYF.

The V call is TRBV29-1, the J call TRBJ2-3; D possibly corresponds to TRBD2 (6 bases). V was clipped by 5 bases and J by 4 bases, with 25 bases between them. From germline, CDR1 is SQVTM and CDR2 ANQGSEA. The CDR3 totals 17 residues. CDR3 sequence reads: CSVLTPAGTYGADTQYF. As DNA, the CDR3 is TGCAGCGTTTTGACCCCCGCGGGGACTTATGGGGCAGATACGCAGTATTTT.